This entry features one T cell receptor beta chain sequence. Its antigen is currently unknown. Different DNA sequences within this sample yield the same CDR3. This sample was included in a study of shared clonotypes between healthy human individuals. Here immunoSEQ multiplex PCR was the method, and the copy in TCRdb shows in-frame clones only, minus some. The table has 850,000 to 1,100,000 clones, about 72% seen once. V dropped 4 bases and J dropped 4; count of bases not matched to a gene: 4. CDR3 size: 15 residues. Looked up from germline, CDR1 is SGHRS and CDR2 is YFSETQ. Whole-study results and caveats: With a handful of donors compared, about 5.2% of naive CD4 clonotypes were shared.

Sequenced: memory CD4+ T cells from PBMCs. Subset meaning: CD45RA-negative fraction. This chain links TRBV5-1 with TRBJ2-1, with 11 nucleotides matching TRBD2. The receptor was isolated from a young man in good health. Some clones in this sample may be carry-over from other donors' samples. The CDR3 bases are TGCGCCAGCAGCCTACTAGCGGGAGCTTACAATGAGCAGTTCTTC. The encoded protein is CASSLLAGAYNEQFF.